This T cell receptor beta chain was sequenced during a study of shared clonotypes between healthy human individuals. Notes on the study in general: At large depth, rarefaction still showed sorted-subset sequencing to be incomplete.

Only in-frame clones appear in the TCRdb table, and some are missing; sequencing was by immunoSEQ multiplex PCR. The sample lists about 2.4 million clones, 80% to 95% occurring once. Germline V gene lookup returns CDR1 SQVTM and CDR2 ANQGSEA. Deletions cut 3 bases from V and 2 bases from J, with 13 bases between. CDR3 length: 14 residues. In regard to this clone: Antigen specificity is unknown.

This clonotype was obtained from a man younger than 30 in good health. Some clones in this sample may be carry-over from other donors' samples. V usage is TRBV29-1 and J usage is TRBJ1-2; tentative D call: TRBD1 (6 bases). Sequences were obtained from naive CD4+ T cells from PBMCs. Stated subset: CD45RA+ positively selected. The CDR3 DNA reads TGCAGCGTTGATTTTGAGGACAGAAACTATGGCTACACCTTC. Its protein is CSVDFEDRNYGYTF.